These 9 T cell receptor beta chains share one sample of origin, sequenced in a study of blood T cell repertoires in COVID-19. Sequencing was performed with immunoSEQ multiplex PCR; in TCRdb, only in-frame clones are kept and a portion is missing. The sample records about 670,000 clones, 70% to 90% being singletons. The sample comprised peripheral blood. The receptors originated from a woman aged 18-35 years with acute or convalescent COVID-19.

The rearrangement uses TRBV12-3 or TRBV12-4 and TRBJ2-2, with no clear D. The length of the CDR3 is 13 residues. Trimming took 1 base from V and 5 from J, leaving 5 bases between them. CDR3 in DNA: TGTGCCAGCAGTTTAGGACATACCGGGGAGCTGTTTTTT. Its protein is CASSLGHTGELFF.

The chain is built from TRBV6-1 and TRBJ1-2; D is possibly TRBD1 (6 bases). Germline-derived CDR1 and CDR2 are MNHNS and SASEGT. The CDR3 runs to 14 residues. V lost 3 bases to trimming and J lost 6 bases, with 14 bases between them. CDR3 in amino acids: CASSDLGALDGYTF. CDR3 coding DNA: TGTGCCAGCAGTGATCTGGGGGCTCTGGATGGCTACACCTTC.

The chain couples TRBV4-2 to TRBJ2-3, with 9 positions matching TRBD2. Germline V gene lookup returns CDR1 LGHNA and CDR2 YNFKEQ. The V segment lost 0 bases and the J segment 3 bases; nucleotides outside the gene matches: 7. The CDR3 runs to 17 residues. The CDR3: CASSQEGGLAGTDTQYF. CDR3 DNA: TGTGCCAGCAGCCAAGAGGGGGGGCTAGCGGGGACAGATACGCAGTATTTT.

The rearrangement links TRBV9 to TRBJ1-2, with TRBD1 matching 8 bases. V was pared by 2 bases and J by 7 bases, with 7 bases of the junction left unmatched. Germline V gives CDR1 SGDLS, CDR2 YYNGEE. This CDR3 region has 14 residues. The CDR3 DNA reads TGTGCCAGCAGCGTCGGGACAGGCGTACCTGGCTACACCTTC. This codes for CASSVGTGVPGYTF.

The chain employs TRBV5-4 and TRBJ2-1; D may be TRBD2 (6 bases). Trimming took 5 bases from V and 1 from J, leaving 16 bases between them. CDR1 is SGHNT, CDR2 YYREEE, per germline (reference sequence). The CDR3 runs to 16 residues. CDR3 coding DNA: TGTGCCAGCAGTTACCTGTCTGGGGGGTCCTACAATGAGCAGTTCTTC. Its translation is CASSYLSGGSYNEQFF.

CDR3 amino acids: CATNRVPTGGYTF. The DNA of the CDR3 is TGTGCCACCAACAGGGTGCCCACGGGGGGCTACACCTTC. V and J are TRBV6-5 and TRBJ1-2; possibly TRBD1 for D (6 bases). Germline CDR1 reads MNHEY; CDR2 reads SVGAGI. The CDR3 extends over 13 amino acids. V gave up 10 bases and J gave up 8 bases, with 20 bases separating them.

The chain uses TRBV6-1 and TRBJ1-1; D gene uncertain. The CDR3 has 15 amino acids. V lost 3 bases, J lost 3 bases, and 14 bases lay in between. CDR1 MNHNS and CDR2 SASEGT come from the germline V gene. CDR3 sequence: CASSEDSRQYTEAFF. The CDR3 bases are TGTGCCAGCAGTGAGGACTCCCGGCAATACACTGAAGCTTTCTTT.

The gene calls are TRBV30 and TRBJ2-2, with 8 bases that match TRBD1. The CDR3 totals 13 residues. Trimming removed 4 bases from V and 6 bases from J; junction bases left unmatched: 4. Germline values: CDR1 GTSNPN, CDR2 SVGIG (reference sequence). The CDR3 here is CAWKVRGPGELFF. CDR3 nucleotides: TGTGCCTGGAAGGTCAGGGGGCCCGGGGAGCTGTTTTTT.

The CDR3 coding sequence is TGCGCCAGCAGCTTGGAAGGGAGCTCTGGAAACACCATATATTTT. This translates into CASSLEGSSGNTIYF. The chain recombines TRBV5-1 with TRBJ1-3; D is unclear. Germline lookup yields CDR1 SGHRS and CDR2 YFSETQ. The CDR3 is made up of 15 amino acids. V lost 0 bases, J lost 0 bases, and 7 bases lay in between.